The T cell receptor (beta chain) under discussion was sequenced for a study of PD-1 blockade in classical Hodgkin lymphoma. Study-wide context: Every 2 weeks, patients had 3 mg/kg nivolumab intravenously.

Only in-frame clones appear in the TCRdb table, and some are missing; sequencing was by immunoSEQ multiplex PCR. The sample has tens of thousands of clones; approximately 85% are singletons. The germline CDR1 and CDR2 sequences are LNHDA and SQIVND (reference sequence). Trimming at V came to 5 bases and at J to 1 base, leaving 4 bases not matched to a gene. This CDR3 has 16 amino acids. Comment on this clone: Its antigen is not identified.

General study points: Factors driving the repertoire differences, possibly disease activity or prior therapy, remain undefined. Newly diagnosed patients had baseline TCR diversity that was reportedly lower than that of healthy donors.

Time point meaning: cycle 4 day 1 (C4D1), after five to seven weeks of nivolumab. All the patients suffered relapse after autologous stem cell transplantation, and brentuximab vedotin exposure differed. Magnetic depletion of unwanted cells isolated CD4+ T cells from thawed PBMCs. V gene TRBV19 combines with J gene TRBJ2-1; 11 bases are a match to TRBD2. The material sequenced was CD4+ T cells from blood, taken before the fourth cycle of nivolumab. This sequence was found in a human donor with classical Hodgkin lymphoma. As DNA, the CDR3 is TGTGCCAGTAGTGTTCGACTAGCGGGATCCTACAATGAGCAGTTCTTC. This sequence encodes CASSVRLAGSYNEQFF.